These 2 T cell receptor beta chains were sequenced from one sample in a study of metastatic and nonmetastatic thyroid tumors. From the PCR reads, TCRdb re-called clones with MiXCR. The sample includes roughly 20,000 clones, around a sixth seen only once; the top ten take about 18%. All patients reached thyroid surgery having received no treatment beforehand. The sample comprised blood. The origin of the receptors is a male donor with papillary thyroid cancer or a benign thyroid nodule (not recorded which). Some clones in this sample may be carry-over from other donors' samples.

In its sample, this clone was seen many times. The J gene is TRBJ1-2, the V gene TRBV12-3 or TRBV12-4; D may be TRBD1 (6 bases). CDR3 length equals 14 residues. Trimming took 6 bases from V and 3 from J, leaving 14 bases between them. The CDR3 is CASRLETGHYGYTF. DNA of the CDR3: TGTGCCAGCAGACTCGAAACAGGGCACTATGGCTACACCTTC.

This clone came up many times. The chain carries TRBV12-5 and TRBJ2-1, with D perhaps being TRBD1 or TRBD2 (5 bases each). Trimming pared 7 bases from V and 1 base from J, leaving 14 bases between. Germline V gene lookup returns CDR1 LGHNT and CDR2 FRNRAP. There are 15 residues in the CDR3. CDR3 sequence reads: CASAPWGFSYNEQFF. In DNA, the CDR3 is TGTGCTAGTGCCCCGTGGGGGTTTTCCTACAATGAGCAGTTCTTC.